The next 18 T cell receptor beta chains were all read from a single sample in a study of human T cells and chemical hapten exposure. TCRdb reprocessed the RACE reads via MiXCR and lists one record per CDR3 protein. This table holds 30,000 to 35,000 distinct CDR3 sequences, around 5% found once. Described time point: healthy volunteer bleed at 6 weeks. Unfractionated whole blood served as the source for total RNA extraction. The sample consisted of whole blood. These receptors all come from a human donor in good health. Some clones in this sample may be carry-over from other donors' samples.

Ten or more counts support this clonotype. The genes are TRBV7-8 and TRBJ2-5; TRBD2 agrees at 14 bases. This CDR3 contains 16 residues. Trimming cost V 5 bases and J 5 bases; bases outside gene matches: 7. The germline V gene encodes CDR1 SGHVS and CDR2 FQNEAQ. In DNA form, the CDR3 reads TGTGCCAGCAGCCTAAGACTAGCGGGGGGGGAGGAGACCCAGTACTTC. Its protein product is CASSLRLAGGEETQYF.

V gene TRBV5-5 combines with J gene TRBJ1-4; D possibly corresponds to TRBD1 (5 bases). CDR3 length: 12 residues. The germline V gene has CDR1 SGHKS and CDR2 YYEKEE (reference sequence). Trimming shortened V by 3 bases and J by 8 bases, and 8 bases separated the two germline ends. CDR3 DNA sequence: TGTGCCAGCAGCTCGACAGTGGAAAAACTGTTTTTT. This sequence encodes CASSSTVEKLFF.

This clonotype is labeled as medium-sized (0.01 to 0.1%). The V call is TRBV21-1, the J call TRBJ1-5. TRBV21-1 is marked as a pseudogene. The CDR3 is 17 amino acids. CDR3 coding DNA: TGTGCCAGCAGCACCCTTTTCTTGGACGGAAAAAGTCAGCCCCAGCATTTT. Its protein product is CASSTLFLDGKSQPQHF.

Ten or more counts support this clonotype. The V call is TRBV7-9, the J call TRBJ1-5; 12 bases are a match to TRBD1. Germline values: CDR1 SEHNR, CDR2 FQNEAQ (reference sequence). The CDR3 has 15 amino acids. J lost 5 bases, V lost 5 bases, and 4 bases had no gene match. CDR3 coding DNA: TGTGCCAGCAGCATGGGACAGGGGGCAGATCAGCCCCAGCATTTT. It translates to CASSMGQGADQPQHF.

The chain has TRBV7-2 and TRBJ1-1; D not certain. V gave up 3 bases and J gave up 0 bases, with 8 bases separating them. The CDR3 loop spans 14 amino acids. CDR1 is SGHTA and CDR2 is FQGNSA in the germline V gene. CDR3 in amino acids: CASSLLILNTEAFF. DNA for the CDR3: TGTGCCAGCAGCTTGCTAATACTGAACACTGAAGCTTTCTTT.

Ten or more counts support this clonotype. This chain joins TRBV10-3 and TRBJ2-1; either TRBD1 or TRBD2 may fit D (5 bases each). CDR3 length: 15 amino acids. The germline V and J ends were trimmed by 4 bases and 7 bases, with 17 bases remaining between them. Germline lookup yields CDR1 ENHRY and CDR2 SYGVKD. Here the CDR3 DNA reads TGTGCCATCAGTGGGGACCAGATTTATGTGAATGAGCAGTTCTTC. Translated: CAISGDQIYVNEQFF.

This clonotype was detected only a few times. This chain links TRBV19 with TRBJ1-2, with D possibly matching TRBD1 (5 bases). V was shortened by 0 bases and J by 4 bases, with 9 bases between the two germline ends. The CDR3 has 14 amino acids. CDR1 and CDR2 (germline): LNHDA, SQIVND (reference sequence). CDR3 region: CASSIEGRAYGYTF. The CDR3 region has the DNA TGTGCCAGTAGTATAGAGGGCAGGGCCTATGGCTACACCTTC.

This clonotype came up many times. This rearrangement joins TRBV20-1 to TRBJ2-1; D unresolved. Trimming left V 0 bases short and J 11 bases short, with 17 bases between. The CDR3 is made up of 14 amino acids. The V gene's germline CDR1 is DFQATT and CDR2 SNEGSKA (reference sequence). The CDR3 spells CSARERLVDPKQFF. CDR3 nucleotides: TGCAGTGCTAGAGAGCGGTTGGTCGACCCCAAGCAGTTCTTC.

This clonotype was seen ten or more times. CDR3 protein: CSATRPTTNYKNIQYF. For the CDR3, the DNA is TGCAGTGCTACCCGACCCACGACCAACTATAAAAACATTCAGTACTTC. The chain employs TRBV20-1 and TRBJ2-4; D gene unclear. The V gene lost 4 bases and the J gene lost 4 bases, with 20 bases spanning the gap. The CDR3 runs to 16 residues. The germline V gene encodes CDR1 DFQATT and CDR2 SNEGSKA (reference sequence).

The rearrangement links TRBV13 to TRBJ2-7; the D gene is possibly TRBD1 (5 bases). The V gene lost 1 base and the J gene lost 0 bases, with 10 bases spanning the gap. CDR3 length equals 15 residues. The germline V gene has CDR1 PRHDT and CDR2 FYEKMQ (reference sequence). The CDR3 spells CASSLEPTASYEQYF. The CDR3 nucleotides are TGTGCCAGCAGCTTAGAACCGACAGCCTCCTACGAGCAGTACTTC.

This clonotype was seen at least ten times. The V gene is TRBV10-3, the J gene TRBJ1-2; TRBD1 matches 8 bases. Germline assignment: CDR1 ENHRY and CDR2 SYGVKD. The CDR3 totals 14 residues. V shed 0 bases and J 7 bases; nucleotides not matched to a gene: 4. In DNA form, the CDR3 reads TGTGCCATCAGTGAGTCGTCAGGGGGCCTTGGCTACACCTTC. This gives the protein CAISESSGGLGYTF.

This clonotype was recorded many times. This sequence joins TRBV5-1 and TRBJ1-1; tentatively, D is TRBD1 (5 bases). CDR1 and CDR2 from the germline V gene are SGHRS and YFSETQ. The CDR3 extends over 14 amino acids. V lost 4 bases, J lost 4 bases, and 14 bases lay in between. CDR3 nucleotides: TGCGCCAGCAGCGTGGACCGGGGGGGCACTGAAGCTTTCTTT. Protein sequence: CASSVDRGGTEAFF.

The table lists this clonotype with a few counts. V is TRBV5-1 and J is TRBJ2-1; 11 nucleotides agree with TRBD2. The V gene end was trimmed by 2 bases and the J gene end by 7 bases; junction bases not matched to a gene: 5. CDR1 SGHRS and CDR2 YFSETQ come from the germline V gene. The CDR3 runs 15 residues. CDR3 region: CASSLELAGVNEQFF. CDR3 bases: TGCGCCAGCAGCTTAGAACTAGCGGGAGTAAATGAGCAGTTCTTC.

In its sample, this clonotype was seen a few times. The rearrangement links TRBV27 to TRBJ2-5, with 8 bases matching TRBD1. The V gene's germline CDR1 is MNHEY and CDR2 SMNVEV (reference sequence). With V trimmed by 3 bases and J by 4 bases, 7 bases remained unmatched. The CDR3 sequence is 15 residues long. The CDR3 loop reads CASSFGQGVRETQYF. In DNA form, the CDR3 reads TGTGCCAGCAGTTTCGGACAGGGAGTAAGAGAGACCCAGTACTTC.

This clonotype was detected a few times. This chain links TRBV10-3 with TRBJ1-1, with a tentative D call TRBD1 (6 bases). The germline V and J ends were trimmed by 10 bases and 4 bases, with 16 bases remaining between them. This CDR3 has 13 amino acids. CDR1 is ENHRY, CDR2 SYGVKD, per germline. This chain's CDR3 is CATHRALGTEAFF. The CDR3 DNA follows: TGTGCCACTCACAGGGCCTTGGGCACTGAAGCTTTCTTT.

There are many counts of this clonotype. The genes are TRBV7-8 and TRBJ2-3; D is ambiguous. CDR1 SGHVS and CDR2 FQNEAQ come from the germline V gene. Deletions cut 5 bases from V and 0 bases from J, with 9 bases between. This CDR3 is built from 14 residues. The CDR3 DNA reads TGTGCCAGCAGCCCAATCGCTAGCACAGATACGCAGTATTTT. Encoded protein: CASSPIASTDTQYF.

This clonotype was detected only a few times. This chain connects TRBV20-1 to TRBJ1-5; D not certain. V was trimmed by 3 bases and J by 1 base, leaving 7 bases between them. The CDR3 is made up of 13 amino acids. In germline, CDR1 is DFQATT, CDR2 SNEGSKA (reference sequence). The CDR3 is CSASVSSNQPQHF. For the CDR3, the DNA is TGCAGTGCTAGCGTCAGCAGCAATCAGCCCCAGCATTTT.

On this clonotype: A read error is possible here, since a much larger clone lies one base away. J is TRBJ1-6 and V is TRBV7-7; TRBD1 matches at 7 bases. J lost 12 bases, V lost 5 bases, and 7 bases had no gene match. Germline CDR1 SSHAT, CDR2 FNYEAQ (reference sequence). The CDR3 contains 13 residues. CDR3 sequence reads: CASSADRDLPLHF. In DNA, the CDR3 is TGTGCCAGCAGCGCAGACAGGGACTTACCCCTCCACTTT.